A single sample gave rise to the 14 T cell receptor beta chains below, sequenced in a study of blood T cell repertoires in COVID-19. Some clones are missing from TCRdb's copy, which holds only in-frame ones; the method was immunoSEQ multiplex PCR. The profile shows about 280,000 clones, over 75% of them singletons. Sequencing was performed on peripheral blood. These receptors all come from a human donor in a cohort sampled during active COVID-19.

J is TRBJ1-1 and V is TRBV6-2 or TRBV6-3, with no clear D. CDR1 MNHEY and CDR2 SVGEGT come from the germline V gene. This CDR3 is built from 13 residues. V was cut by 6 bases and J by 3 bases, with 11 bases left in between. The CDR3 is CASSNKLYTEAFF. CDR3 DNA: TGTGCCAGCAGCAACAAGTTGTACACTGAAGCTTTCTTT.

This clone came up a few times. The chain uses TRBV28 and TRBJ2-7, with 8 bases lining up with TRBD1. The ends lost 3 bases at V and 4 bases at J; junction bases unmatched: 8. The CDR3 sequence is 15 residues long. In germline, CDR1 is MDHEN, CDR2 SYDVKM. The CDR3 DNA reads as TGTGCCAGCAGTTTCGGGACAGGCCCGCCTTACGAGCAGTACTTC. Protein sequence: CASSFGTGPPYEQYF.

Points on this clone: Other nucleotide sequences in the sample specify the same CDR3. This chain links TRBV6-5 with TRBJ2-5; D ambiguous. The CDR3 covers 11 residues. V was pared by 6 bases and J by 4 bases, with 6 bases between. Germline CDR1 and CDR2: MNHEY and SVGAGI. DNA of the CDR3: TGTGCCAGCAGATTCGGAGAGACCCAGTACTTC. As protein: CASRFGETQYF.

This chain links TRBV28 with TRBJ2-1; weak D call: TRBD1 (6 bases). This CDR3 comprises 16 residues. Trimming removed 4 bases at V and 7 bases at J, with 20 bases between. The germline V gene encodes CDR1 MDHEN and CDR2 SYDVKM. The CDR3 DNA is TGTGCCAGCAGTTCTCCCTTGGACCGAAGGGGGAATGAGCAGTTCTTC. Its protein product is CASSSPLDRRGNEQFF.

This clone appeared a single time. The chain combines TRBV9 with TRBJ1-4, with 8 bases matching TRBD1. Losses at the gene ends were 2 bases for V and 7 bases for J; bases not matched to a gene: 7. This CDR3 comprises 15 residues. CDR1 is SGDLS and CDR2 is YYNGEE in the germline V gene. The CDR3: CASSVTGQGGEKLFF. In nucleotides, the CDR3 is TGTGCCAGCAGCGTGACCGGACAGGGAGGTGAAAAACTGTTTTTT.

This chain uses TRBV6-6 with TRBJ2-1; 7 bases agree with TRBD2. Trimming cost V 7 bases and J 2 bases; bases outside gene matches: 5. This CDR3 spans 14 amino acids. Germline V gene sequence: CDR1 MNHNY, CDR2 SVGAGI (reference sequence). This CDR3 is CASKPGGAYNEQFF. CDR3 bases: TGTGCCAGCAAACCGGGAGGCGCCTACAATGAGCAGTTCTTC.

The J gene is TRBJ2-3, the V gene TRBV6-1; D may be TRBD2 (5 bases). The CDR3 sequence is 14 residues long. Per the germline V gene, CDR1 is MNHNS and CDR2 is SASEGT. Trimming took 0 bases from V and 8 from J, leaving 12 bases between them. The CDR3 reads CASSEAELRATQYF. The CDR3 bases are TGTGCCAGCAGTGAAGCGGAGTTGCGGGCTACGCAGTATTTT.

This chain uses TRBV7-2 with TRBJ2-1; 8 positions match TRBD2. The ends lost 4 bases at V and 9 bases at J; junction bases unmatched: 17. The CDR3 extends over 17 amino acids. The germline CDR1 and CDR2 sequences are SGHTA and FQGNSA. This chain's CDR3 is CASSYLLGRADSGEQFF. As DNA, the CDR3 is TGTGCCAGCAGCTATCTCCTCGGGAGGGCTGATAGCGGTGAGCAGTTCTTC.

V is TRBV7-2 and J is TRBJ1-2; D might be TRBD1 (5 bases). The CDR3 extends over 18 amino acids. Germline V gene sequence: CDR1 SGHTA, CDR2 FQGNSA. The V end was cut by 1 base, the J end by 8 bases, with 26 bases between. CDR3: CASSLGLQGVAMEAGYTF. The CDR3 DNA reads TGTGCCAGCAGCTTAGGTCTGCAGGGCGTCGCAATGGAAGCCGGCTACACCTTC.

The rearrangement joins TRBV2 to TRBJ2-2; D uncertain. V was shortened by 4 bases and J by 7 bases, with 7 bases between the two germline ends. The CDR3 runs to 12 residues. Germline V lookup: CDR1 SNHLY, CDR2 FYNNEI. CDR3 loop: CASSAPVGELFF. Written as DNA, the CDR3 is TGTGCCAGCAGTGCCCCCGTCGGGGAGCTGTTTTTT.

The rearrangement links TRBV4-1 to TRBJ2-2, with D possibly TRBD1 on 6 matching bases. V lost 0 bases to trimming and J lost 7 bases, with 15 bases between them. The germline V gene encodes CDR1 MGHRA and CDR2 YSYEKL. CDR3 length: 16 amino acids. The CDR3 DNA reads TGCGCCAGCAGCCAAGAGGGACACCCTTATCTCGGGGAGCTGTTTTTT. This encodes CASSQEGHPYLGELFF.

This chain links TRBV2 with TRBJ1-6, with D maybe TRBD1 (6 bases). This CDR3 spans 13 amino acids. V lost 9 bases and J 7 bases, leaving 13 bases between the germline ends. CDR1 and CDR2 from the germline V gene are SNHLY and FYNNEI. CDR3 nucleotides: TGTGCCAGTTACAGGGAGTCAAATTCACCCCTCCACTTT. Its translation: CASYRESNSPLHF.

The chain has TRBV3-1 (or the pseudogene TRBV3-2) and TRBJ2-2; 8 bases align to TRBD1. Germline loops: CDR1 LGHDT, CDR2 YNNKEL (reference sequence). V lost 1 base to trimming and J lost 11 bases; unmatched junction nucleotides: 3. The length of the CDR3 is 13 residues. The DNA of the CDR3 is TGTGCCAGCAGCCAAGGACAGGGGTTTGAGCTGTTTTTT. The encoded protein is CASSQGQGFELFF.

The chain couples TRBV3-1 (or the pseudogene TRBV3-2) to TRBJ2-3; 10 bases are shared with TRBD1. The ends lost 5 bases at V and 2 bases at J; junction bases unmatched: 13. Germline lookup yields CDR1 LGHDT and CDR2 YNNKEL (reference sequence). The CDR3 is 18 residues long. CDR3 amino acids: CASSSTGGGNLITDTQYF. The CDR3 region has the DNA TGTGCCAGCAGCTCGACAGGGGGCGGAAATCTAATCACAGATACGCAGTATTTT.